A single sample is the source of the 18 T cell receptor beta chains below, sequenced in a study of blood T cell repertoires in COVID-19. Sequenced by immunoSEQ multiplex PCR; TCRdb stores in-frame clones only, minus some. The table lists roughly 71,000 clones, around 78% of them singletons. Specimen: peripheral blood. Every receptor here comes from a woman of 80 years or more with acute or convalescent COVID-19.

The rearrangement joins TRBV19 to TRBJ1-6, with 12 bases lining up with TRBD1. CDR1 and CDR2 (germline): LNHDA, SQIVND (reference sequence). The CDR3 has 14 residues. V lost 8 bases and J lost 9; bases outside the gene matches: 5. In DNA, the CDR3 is TGTGCCAGTGGGACAGGGGGCCTCGGTTCACCCCTCCACTTT. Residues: CASGTGGLGSPLHF.

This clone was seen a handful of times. DNA for the CDR3: TGTGCCAGCAGTTTTTCTAGCGGGACATGGCAGTACTTC. Translation: CASSFSSGTWQYF. This chain uses TRBV6-6 with TRBJ2-7, with TRBD2 matching over 9 bases. Trimming cost V 4 bases and J 9 bases; bases outside gene matches: 7. Germline V CDR1 and CDR2: MNHNY, SVGAGI (reference sequence). CDR3 size: 13 residues.

The CDR3, as DNA: TGTGCCTGGAGGGTCGGACAGGGTGGATCCTATGGCTACACCTTC. It encodes CAWRVGQGGSYGYTF. This chain links TRBV30 with TRBJ1-2; 8 bases line up with TRBD1. CDR1 and CDR2 from the germline V gene are GTSNPN and SVGIG (reference sequence). This CDR3 spans 15 amino acids. The J segment lost 4 bases and the V segment lost 3 bases, leaving 10 bases of the junction unmatched.

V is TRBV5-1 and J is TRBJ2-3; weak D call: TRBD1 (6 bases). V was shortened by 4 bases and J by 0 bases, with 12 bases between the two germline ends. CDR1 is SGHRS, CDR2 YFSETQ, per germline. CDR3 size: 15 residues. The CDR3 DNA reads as TGCGCCAGCAGCCTGAACGGACAGAGCACAGATACGCAGTATTTT. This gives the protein CASSLNGQSTDTQYF.

In DNA, the CDR3 is TGCGCCAGCAGTCAATCCAGTAAGAACTCCTACGAGCAGTACTTC. It is translated as CASSQSSKNSYEQYF. The chain is built from TRBV23-1 and TRBJ2-7; D is undetermined. Being an ORF, TRBV23-1 has a function that is uncertain. The CDR3 is 15 amino acids. Trimming removed 0 bases at V and 0 bases at J, with 9 bases between.

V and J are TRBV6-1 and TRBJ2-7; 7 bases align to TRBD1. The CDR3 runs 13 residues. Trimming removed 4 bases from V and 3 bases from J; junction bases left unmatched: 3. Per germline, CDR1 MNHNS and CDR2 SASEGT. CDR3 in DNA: TGTGCCAGCAGTGCGAACAGGGGCTACGAGCAGTACTTC. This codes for CASSANRGYEQYF.

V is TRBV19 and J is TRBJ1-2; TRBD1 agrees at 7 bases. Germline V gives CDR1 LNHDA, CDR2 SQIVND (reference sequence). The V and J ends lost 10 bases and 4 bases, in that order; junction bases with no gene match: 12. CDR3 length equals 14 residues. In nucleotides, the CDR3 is TGTGCCACGCGAACAGGGGCAGTGGGCTATGGCTACACCTTC. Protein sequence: CATRTGAVGYGYTF.

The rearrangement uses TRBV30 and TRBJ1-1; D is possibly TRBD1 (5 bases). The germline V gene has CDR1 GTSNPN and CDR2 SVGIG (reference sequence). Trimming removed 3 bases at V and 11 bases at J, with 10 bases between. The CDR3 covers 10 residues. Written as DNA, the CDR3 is TGTGCCTGGAGGGGGCCGGATGCTTTCTTT. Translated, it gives CAWRGPDAFF.

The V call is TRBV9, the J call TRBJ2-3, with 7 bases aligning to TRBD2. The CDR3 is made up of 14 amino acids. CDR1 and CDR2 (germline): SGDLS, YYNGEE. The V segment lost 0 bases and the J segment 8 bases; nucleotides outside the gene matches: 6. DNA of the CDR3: TGTGCCAGCAGCGTAGAGGGACTAACCCCTACGCAGTATTTT. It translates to CASSVEGLTPTQYF.

CDR3 DNA: TGTGCCAGCAGCTTAGCGGTGAGTGAAGCTTTCTTT. Protein sequence: CASSLAVSEAFF. V usage is TRBV7-9 and J usage is TRBJ1-1; D is uncertain. Germline assignment: CDR1 SEHNR and CDR2 FQNEAQ (reference sequence). The V and J ends lost 0 bases and 7 bases respectively, with 6 bases between them. This CDR3 is built from 12 residues.

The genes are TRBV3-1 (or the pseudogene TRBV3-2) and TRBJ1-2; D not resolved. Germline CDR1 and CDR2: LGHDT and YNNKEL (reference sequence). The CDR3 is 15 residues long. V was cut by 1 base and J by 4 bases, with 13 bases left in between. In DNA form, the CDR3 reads TGTGCCAGCAGCCAAGCTTTTCCCCAACTCTATGGCTACACCTTC. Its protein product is CASSQAFPQLYGYTF.

The CDR3 sequence is CASRVGASYEQYF. CDR3 nucleotide sequence: TGTGCCAGCAGGGTGGGAGCCTCCTACGAGCAGTACTTC. The chain is built from TRBV25-1 and TRBJ2-7; D perhaps matches TRBD2 (5 bases). Germline CDR1 is MGHDK and CDR2 is SYGVNS. The CDR3 loop spans 13 amino acids. Trimming pared 6 bases from V and 0 bases from J, leaving 9 bases between.

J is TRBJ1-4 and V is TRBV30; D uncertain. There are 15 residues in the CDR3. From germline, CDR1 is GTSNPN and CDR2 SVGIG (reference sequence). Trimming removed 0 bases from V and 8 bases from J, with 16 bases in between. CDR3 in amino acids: CAWSVLGKSGEKLFF. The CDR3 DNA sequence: TGTGCCTGGAGTGTACTAGGGAAAAGCGGCGAAAAACTGTTTTTT. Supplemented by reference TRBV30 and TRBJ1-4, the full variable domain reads SQTIHQWPATLVQPVGSPLSLECTVEGTSNPNLYWYRQAAGRGLQLLFYSVGIGQISSEVPQNLSASRPQDRQFILSSKKLLLSDSGFYLCAWSVLGKSGEKLFFGSGTQLSVL.

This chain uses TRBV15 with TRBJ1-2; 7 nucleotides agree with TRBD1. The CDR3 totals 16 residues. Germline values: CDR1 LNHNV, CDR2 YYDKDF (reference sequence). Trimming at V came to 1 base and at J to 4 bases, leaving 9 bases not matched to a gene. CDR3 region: CATSRGAGGGVYGYTF. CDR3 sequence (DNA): TGTGCCACCAGCAGAGGCGCAGGAGGGGGCGTCTATGGCTACACCTTC. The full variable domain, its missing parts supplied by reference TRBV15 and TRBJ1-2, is DAMVIQNPRYQVTQFGKPVTLSCSQTLNHNVMYWYQQKSSQAPKLLFHYYDKDFNNEADTPDNFQSRRPNTSFCFLDIRSPGLGDTAMYLCATSRGAGGGVYGYTFGSGTRLTVV.

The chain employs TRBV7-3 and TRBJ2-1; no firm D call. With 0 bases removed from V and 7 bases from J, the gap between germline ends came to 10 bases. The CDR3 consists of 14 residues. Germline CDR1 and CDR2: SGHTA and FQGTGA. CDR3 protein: CASSLTAGRNEQFF. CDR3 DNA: TGTGCCAGCAGCTTAACGGCCGGCAGGAATGAGCAGTTCTTC.

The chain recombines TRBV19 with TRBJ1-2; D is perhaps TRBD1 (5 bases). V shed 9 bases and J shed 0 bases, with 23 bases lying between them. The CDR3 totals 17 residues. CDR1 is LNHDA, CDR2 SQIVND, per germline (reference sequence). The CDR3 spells CASRYSSLQESNYGYTF. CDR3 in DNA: TGTGCCAGCAGATATTCGAGTTTACAGGAATCTAACTATGGCTACACCTTC.

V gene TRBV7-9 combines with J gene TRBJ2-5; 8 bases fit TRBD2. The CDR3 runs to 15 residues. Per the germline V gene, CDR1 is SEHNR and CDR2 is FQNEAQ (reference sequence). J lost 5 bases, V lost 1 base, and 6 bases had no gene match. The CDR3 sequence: CASSLGSGMGETQYF. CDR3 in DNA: TGTGCCAGCAGCTTAGGTAGCGGGATGGGCGAGACCCAGTACTTC.

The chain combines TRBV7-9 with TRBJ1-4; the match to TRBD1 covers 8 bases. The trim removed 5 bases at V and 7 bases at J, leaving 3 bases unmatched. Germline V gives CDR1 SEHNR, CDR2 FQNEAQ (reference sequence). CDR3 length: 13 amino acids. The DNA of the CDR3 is TGTGCCAGCAGCGGACAGGGTGCTGAAAAACTGTTTTTT. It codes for CASSGQGAEKLFF.